The 10 T cell receptor beta chains listed next were all sequenced from one sample in a study of shared clonotypes between healthy human individuals. Sequenced by immunoSEQ multiplex PCR; TCRdb stores in-frame clones only, minus some. The table has 400,000 to 550,000 clones, 65% to 80% seen once. Sequencing was done on a sample of PBMCs. The origin of the receptors is a middle-aged woman in good health. Some clones in this sample may be carry-over from other donors' samples.

The V gene is TRBV4-3, the J gene TRBJ2-5; 7 bases map to TRBD1. V lost 0 bases, J lost 2 bases, and 3 bases stayed unmatched. The CDR3 runs 15 residues. Looked up from germline, CDR1 is LGHNA and CDR2 is YSLEER. CDR3 protein: CASSQDKTGQETQYF. The CDR3 DNA is TGCGCCAGCAGCCAAGATAAGACAGGGCAAGAGACCCAGTACTTC.

The rearrangement uses TRBV28 and TRBJ1-5; D gene unclear. CDR3 length equals 15 residues. V lost 1 base, J lost 8 bases, and 15 bases lay in between. CDR1 MDHEN and CDR2 SYDVKM come from the germline V gene. The CDR3 sequence: CASSLSTGVPEPQHF. The CDR3 coding sequence is TGTGCCAGCAGTTTATCTACCGGAGTCCCTGAGCCCCAGCATTTT.

In its sample, this clone was seen a few times. CDR3 nucleotide sequence: TGTGCCAGCAGTGACGGGGGACAGGGATACAATCAGCCCCAGCATTTT. Translating gives CASSDGGQGYNQPQHF. The chain recombines TRBV6-4 with TRBJ1-5; TRBD1 matches at 9 bases. CDR3 length: 16 amino acids. The V gene's germline CDR1 is MRHNA and CDR2 SNTAGT. After removal of 2 bases from V and 3 bases from J, the junction contained 5 bases not matched to a gene.

DNA for the CDR3: TGTGCCAGCAGTTTAATCCAAGGCAGGAATACGCAGTATTTT. It codes for CASSLIQGRNTQYF. This rearrangement joins TRBV27 to TRBJ2-3; unclear D gene. The CDR3 length is 14 residues. V was clipped by 2 bases and J by 7 bases, with 13 bases between them. Germline lookup yields CDR1 MNHEY and CDR2 SMNVEV (reference sequence).

The J gene is TRBJ2-7, the V gene TRBV19, with 14 bases lining up with TRBD2. Germline loops: CDR1 LNHDA, CDR2 SQIVND (reference sequence). Trimming cost V 4 bases and J 6 bases; bases outside gene matches: 11. The CDR3 runs to 17 residues. The CDR3 DNA reads as TGTGCCAGTAGTACCCGGACTAGCGGGAGGCATGAGCGCGAGCAGTACTTC. Residues: CASSTRTSGRHEREQYF.

The V and J genes are TRBV6-5 and TRBJ2-1; 7 nucleotides match TRBD1. This CDR3 spans 15 amino acids. The ends lost 0 bases at V and 2 bases at J; junction bases unmatched: 1. CDR1 is MNHEY, CDR2 SVGAGI, per germline. The CDR3, as DNA: TGTGCCAGCAGTTACTCCCAGGGGGCCTACAATGAGCAGTTCTTC. Amino acids: CASSYSQGAYNEQFF.

The CDR3 spells CASTLYNEQFF. CDR3 DNA sequence: TGTGCCAGTACGCTTTACAATGAGCAGTTCTTC. The chain recombines TRBV19 with TRBJ2-1; D is ambiguous. Trimming took off 7 bases at V and 4 bases at J, with 5 bases between the two ends. Per germline, CDR1 LNHDA and CDR2 SQIVND (reference sequence). This CDR3 is built from 11 residues. The complete variable domain, with remaining parts taken from reference TRBV19 and TRBJ2-1, reads DGGITQSPKYLFRKEGQNVTLSCEQNLNHDAMYWYRQDPGQGLRLIYYSQIVNDFQKGDIAEGYSVSREKKESFPLTVTSAQKNPTAFYLCASTLYNEQFFGPGTRLTVL.

The chain joins TRBV5-1 to TRBJ1-2; D may be TRBD1 (5 bases). Germline CDR1 is SGHRS and CDR2 is YFSETQ. The V end lost 5 bases, the J end lost 7 bases, and 18 bases lay between the germline ends. This CDR3 spans 14 amino acids. In nucleotides, the CDR3 is TGCGCCAGCAGGGGAGGACACGACTCGGCTGGCTACACCTTC. Its translation is CASRGGHDSAGYTF.

This clone appeared a few times. The V call is TRBV9, the J call TRBJ1-3; D is ambiguous. The CDR3 has 15 amino acids. CDR1 and CDR2 (germline): SGDLS, YYNGEE. The V and J ends lost 0 bases and 0 bases respectively, with 7 bases between them. This CDR3 reads CASSVAGHSGNTIYF. CDR3 DNA: TGTGCCAGCAGCGTAGCCGGGCACTCTGGAAACACCATATATTTT.

V is TRBV6-5 and J is TRBJ2-3; the match to TRBD1 covers 10 bases. Unmatched junction bases numbered 5, after V lost 5 bases and J lost 3 bases. CDR1 is MNHEY, CDR2 SVGAGI, per germline. The CDR3 covers 15 residues. The CDR3 loop is CASSPRDRGTDTQYF. Here the CDR3 DNA reads TGTGCCAGCAGTCCCCGGGACAGGGGAACAGATACGCAGTATTTT.